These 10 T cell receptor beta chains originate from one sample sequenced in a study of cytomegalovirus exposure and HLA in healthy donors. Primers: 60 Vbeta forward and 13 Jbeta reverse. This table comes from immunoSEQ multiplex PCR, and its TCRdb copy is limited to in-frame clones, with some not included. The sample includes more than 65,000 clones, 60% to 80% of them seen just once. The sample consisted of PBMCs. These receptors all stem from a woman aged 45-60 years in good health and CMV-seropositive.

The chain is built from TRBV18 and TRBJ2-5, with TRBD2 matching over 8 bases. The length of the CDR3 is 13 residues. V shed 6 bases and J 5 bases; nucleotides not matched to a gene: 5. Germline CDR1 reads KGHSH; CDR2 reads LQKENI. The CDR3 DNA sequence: TGTGCCAGCTCCCAAGGACTAGCCGAGACCCAGTACTTC. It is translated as CASSQGLAETQYF.

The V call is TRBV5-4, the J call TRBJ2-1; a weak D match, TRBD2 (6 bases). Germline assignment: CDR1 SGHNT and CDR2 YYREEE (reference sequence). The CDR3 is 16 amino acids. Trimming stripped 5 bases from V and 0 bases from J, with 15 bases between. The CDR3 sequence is CASSYPGVLSYNEQFF. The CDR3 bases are TGTGCCAGCAGTTACCCGGGGGTGCTCTCCTACAATGAGCAGTTCTTC.

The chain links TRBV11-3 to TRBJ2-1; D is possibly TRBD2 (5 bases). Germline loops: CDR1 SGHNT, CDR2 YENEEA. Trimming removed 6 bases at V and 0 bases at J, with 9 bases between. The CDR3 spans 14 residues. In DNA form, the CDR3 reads TGTGCCAGCAGTAGCGTCAGCTCCTACAATGAGCAGTTCTTC. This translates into CASSSVSSYNEQFF.

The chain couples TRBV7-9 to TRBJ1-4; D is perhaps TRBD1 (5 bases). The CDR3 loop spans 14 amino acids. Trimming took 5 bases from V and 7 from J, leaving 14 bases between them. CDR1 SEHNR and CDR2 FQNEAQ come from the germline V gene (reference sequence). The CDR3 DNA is TGTGCCAGCAGCCCAAGGGACTTTAGTGAAAAACTGTTTTTT. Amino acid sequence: CASSPRDFSEKLFF. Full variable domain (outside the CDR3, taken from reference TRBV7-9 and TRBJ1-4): DTGVSQNPRHKITKRGQNVTFRCDPISEHNRLYWYRQTLGQGPEFLTYFQNEAQLEKSRLLSDRFSAERPKGSFSTLEIQRTEQGDSAMYLCASSPRDFSEKLFFGSGTQLSVL.

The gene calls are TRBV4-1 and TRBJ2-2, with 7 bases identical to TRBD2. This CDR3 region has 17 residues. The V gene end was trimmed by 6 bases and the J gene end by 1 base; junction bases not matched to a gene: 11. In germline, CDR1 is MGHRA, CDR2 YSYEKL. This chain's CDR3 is CASRRTWGGGNTGELFF. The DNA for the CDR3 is TGCGCCAGCAGACGTACCTGGGGGGGAGGGAACACCGGGGAGCTGTTTTTT.

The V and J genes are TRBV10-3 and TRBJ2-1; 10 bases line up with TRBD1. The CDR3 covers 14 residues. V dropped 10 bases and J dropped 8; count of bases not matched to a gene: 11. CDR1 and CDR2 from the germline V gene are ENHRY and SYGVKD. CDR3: CASLRDRGQDEQFF. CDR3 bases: TGTGCCAGCCTCCGGGACAGGGGTCAGGATGAGCAGTTCTTC.

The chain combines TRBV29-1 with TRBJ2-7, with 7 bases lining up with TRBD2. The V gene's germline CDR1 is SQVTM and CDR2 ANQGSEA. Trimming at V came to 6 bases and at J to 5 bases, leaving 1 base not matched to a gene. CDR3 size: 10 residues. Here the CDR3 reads CSVGGNEQYF. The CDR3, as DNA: TGCAGCGTCGGGGGGAACGAGCAGTACTTC.

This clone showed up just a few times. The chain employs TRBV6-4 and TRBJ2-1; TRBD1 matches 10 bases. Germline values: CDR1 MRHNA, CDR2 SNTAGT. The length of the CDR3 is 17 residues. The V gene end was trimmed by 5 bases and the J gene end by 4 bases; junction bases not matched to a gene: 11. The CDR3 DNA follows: TGTGCCAGCAGTAGCCGGGACAGGGGTAGGGGGTACAATGAGCAGTTCTTC. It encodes CASSSRDRGRGYNEQFF.

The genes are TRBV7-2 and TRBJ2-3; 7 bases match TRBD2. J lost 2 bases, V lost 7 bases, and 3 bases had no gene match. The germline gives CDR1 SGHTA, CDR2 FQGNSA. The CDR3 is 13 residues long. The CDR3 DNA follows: TGTGCCAGCAAGCGGGAAATCACAGATACGCAGTATTTT. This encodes CASKREITDTQYF. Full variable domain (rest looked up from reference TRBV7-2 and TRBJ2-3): GAGVSQSPSNKVTEKGKDVELRCDPISGHTALYWYRQSLGQGLEFLIYFQGNSAPDKSGLPSDRFSAERTGGSVSTLTIQRTQQEDSAVYLCASKREITDTQYFGPGTRLTVL.

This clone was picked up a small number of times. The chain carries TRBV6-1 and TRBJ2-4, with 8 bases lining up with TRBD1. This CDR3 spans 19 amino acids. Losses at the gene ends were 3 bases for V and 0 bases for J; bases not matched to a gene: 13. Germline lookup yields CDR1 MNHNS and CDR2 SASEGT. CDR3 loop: CASSEDQGASWPAKNIQYF. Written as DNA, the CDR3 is TGTGCCAGCAGTGAGGATCAGGGGGCCTCATGGCCAGCCAAAAACATTCAGTACTTC.